This passage covers 28 T cell receptor beta chains from one sample sequenced in a study of naive and memory T cell subsets. The beta constant-region primer was an equimolar mix of two oligonucleotides covering TRBC1 and TRBC2. A single record per CDR3 protein comes from TCRdb applying MiXCR to the UMI-ligation and nested PCR reads. The data show approximately 82,000 distinct CDR3 sequences, approximately 6.5% seen once. Sample: central memory CD4+ T cells from blood. These receptors were taken from a human donor in good health.

This clonotype has only a few counts. The gene calls are TRBV7-9 and TRBJ2-7; no clear D. V shed 4 bases and J shed 7 bases, with 11 bases lying between them. The CDR3 has 12 residues. Germline CDR1 reads SEHNR; CDR2 reads FQNEAQ (reference sequence). The CDR3 sequence is CASSSATREQYF. Written as DNA, the CDR3 is TGTGCCAGCAGCTCAGCGACGAGGGAGCAGTACTTC.

The chain uses TRBV12-3 or TRBV12-4 and TRBJ2-2, with 12 bases matching TRBD1. The CDR3 runs to 16 residues. Trimming removed 6 bases from V and 5 bases from J; junction bases left unmatched: 7. In nucleotides, the CDR3 is TGTGCCAGCAGCCGAGGGACAGGGGGCGATACCGGGGAGCTGTTTTTT. Amino acids: CASSRGTGGDTGELFF.

The sample holds many counts of this clonotype. The DNA of the CDR3 is TGCAGTGCGCGAGTTCAGAACACTGAAGCTTTCTTT. Translation: CSARVQNTEAFF. This chain uses TRBV20-1 with TRBJ1-1, with no clear D. The CDR3 loop spans 12 amino acids. The V gene lost 6 bases and the J gene lost 1 base, with 9 bases spanning the gap. Per germline, CDR1 DFQATT and CDR2 SNEGSKA (reference sequence).

J is TRBJ2-2 and V is TRBV5-5, with TRBD1 matching 9 bases. The CDR3 covers 16 residues. J was trimmed by 1 base and V by 3 bases; bases with no gene match: 4. In germline, CDR1 is SGHKS, CDR2 YYEKEE (reference sequence). CDR3 in amino acids: CASSSRTGVNTGELFF. CDR3 nucleotide sequence: TGTGCCAGCAGCTCCCGGACAGGGGTGAACACCGGGGAGCTGTTTTTT.

The rearrangement uses TRBV12-3 or TRBV12-4 and TRBJ2-7, with 8 nucleotides matching TRBD1. V lost 6 bases, J lost 1 base, and 5 bases stayed unmatched. CDR3 size: 14 residues. The CDR3 sequence is CASSYGQGSYEQYF. In DNA form, the CDR3 reads TGTGCCAGCAGCTATGGACAGGGTTCCTACGAGCAGTACTTC.

This clonotype appeared many times. The rearrangement joins TRBV18 to TRBJ2-7; D is undetermined. Germline loops: CDR1 KGHSH, CDR2 LQKENI. This CDR3 comprises 14 residues. V was shortened by 0 bases and J by 2 bases, with 8 bases between the two germline ends. CDR3 nucleotides: TGTGCCAGCTCACCACCGGCCACAGCCTACGAGCAGTACTTC. It encodes CASSPPATAYEQYF.

This clonotype was detected many times. The chain uses TRBV7-9 and TRBJ1-2; 9 bases map to TRBD1. Trimming cost V 5 bases and J 6 bases; bases outside gene matches: 10. The CDR3 covers 15 residues. The germline V gene encodes CDR1 SEHNR and CDR2 FQNEAQ (reference sequence). The CDR3 DNA sequence: TGTGCCAGCAGCCATGCTTCCGGGACAGGGCATGGCTACACCTTC. Translation gives CASSHASGTGHGYTF.

This clonotype appeared a few times. The genes are TRBV30 and TRBJ2-3; 7 bases line up with TRBD2. CDR3 size: 13 residues. Germline lookup yields CDR1 GTSNPN and CDR2 SVGIG (reference sequence). V dropped 3 bases and J dropped 4; count of bases not matched to a gene: 4. The CDR3 nucleotides read TGTGCCTGGAGGACTAGCATCCCAGATACGCAGTATTTT. This codes for CAWRTSIPDTQYF.

Ten or more counts support this clonotype. The chain is built from TRBV7-8 and TRBJ1-6; tentative D call: TRBD1 (6 bases). Deletions cut 2 bases from V and 3 bases from J, with 17 bases between. Germline lookup yields CDR1 SGHVS and CDR2 FQNEAQ. The length of the CDR3 is 18 residues. The CDR3 DNA reads TGTGCCAGCAGCTTAAGGTGGGAAGGGGGTTACTATAATTCACCCCTCCACTTT. Its protein product is CASSLRWEGGYYNSPLHF.

This clonotype was detected ten times or more. The genes are TRBV28 and TRBJ2-7, with 10 positions matching TRBD2. V was pared by 6 bases and J by 7 bases, with 15 bases of the junction left unmatched. From germline, CDR1 is MDHEN and CDR2 SYDVKM. CDR3 length equals 16 residues. CDR3 loop: CASSSLGSGGAKEQYF. CDR3 coding DNA: TGTGCCAGCAGCTCTCTTGGCAGCGGGGGGGCCAAAGAGCAGTACTTC.

This clonotype appeared many times. The chain links TRBV7-9 to TRBJ1-1; D may be TRBD1 (5 bases). V lost 6 bases to trimming and J lost 4 bases, with 15 bases between them. Germline assignment: CDR1 SEHNR and CDR2 FQNEAQ (reference sequence). The CDR3 loop spans 14 amino acids. The CDR3: CASRVAGSGTEAFF. The CDR3 DNA sequence: TGTGCCAGCAGGGTCGCAGGGAGTGGCACTGAAGCTTTCTTT. Looking up the rest from reference TRBV7-9 and TRBJ1-1 gives the full variable domain: DTGVSQNPRHKITKRGQNVTFRCDPISEHNRLYWYRQTLGQGPEFLTYFQNEAQLEKSRLLSDRFSAERPKGSFSTLEIQRTEQGDSAMYLCASRVAGSGTEAFFGQGTRLTVV.

This clonotype was observed a few times. The chain uses TRBV5-1 and TRBJ2-5; 7 positions match TRBD1. The CDR3 runs 13 residues. The V gene end was trimmed by 4 bases and the J gene end by 4 bases; junction bases not matched to a gene: 4. From germline, CDR1 is SGHRS and CDR2 YFSETQ. The CDR3 DNA is TGCGCCAGCAGCAGGGGACAGCCAGAGACCCAGTACTTC. The encoded protein is CASSRGQPETQYF.

As DNA, the CDR3 is TGTGCCAGTAGAAAGGGAGCTACACAAGAGACCCAGTACTTC. Its translation: CASRKGATQETQYF. The gene calls are TRBV19 and TRBJ2-5, with D possibly matching TRBD2 (5 bases). This CDR3 spans 14 amino acids. Germline CDR1 and CDR2: LNHDA and SQIVND (reference sequence). Trimming took off 6 bases at V and 2 bases at J, with 13 bases between the two ends.

This clonotype was detected only a few times. The gene calls are TRBV4-1 and TRBJ2-1, with 7 bases fitting TRBD2. Germline CDR1 and CDR2: MGHRA and YSYEKL. The CDR3 covers 16 residues. V lost 2 bases and J lost 10; bases outside the gene matches: 14. CDR3: CASSQLLATTIREQFF. The CDR3 DNA is TGCGCCAGCAGCCAACTACTAGCGACAACTATCCGAGAGCAGTTCTTC.

This clonotype showed up many times. CDR3 sequence reads: CASSLYSDTQYF. The CDR3 nucleotides are TGCGCCAGCAGCTTGTACTCAGATACGCAGTATTTT. The chain employs TRBV5-1 and TRBJ2-3; D unclear. Trimming left V 1 base short and J 4 bases short, with 4 bases between. This CDR3 comprises 12 residues. The germline gives CDR1 SGHRS, CDR2 YFSETQ.

A few counts support this clonotype. The gene calls are TRBV12-3 or TRBV12-4 and TRBJ1-1; a possible D gene is TRBD1 (6 bases). V lost 3 bases and J 6 bases, leaving 14 bases between the germline ends. This CDR3 is built from 14 residues. CDR3 coding DNA: TGTGCCAGCAGTTTGGCAGGGGCTCGCGCTGAAGCTTTCTTT. Protein product: CASSLAGARAEAFF.

This clonotype was observed at least ten times. The chain is built from TRBV7-3 and TRBJ1-6; D is ambiguous. The CDR3 covers 13 residues. Trimming cost V 4 bases and J 6 bases, with 7 bases left between them. The V gene's germline CDR1 is SGHTA and CDR2 FQGTGA. The DNA for the CDR3 is TGTGCCAGCAGCTGGGCGACTAATTCACCCCTCCACTTT. Translation gives CASSWATNSPLHF.

The gene calls are TRBV7-2 and TRBJ2-3, with D tentatively TRBD2 (5 bases). The CDR3 has 11 amino acids. In germline, CDR1 is SGHTA, CDR2 FQGNSA. V was clipped by 8 bases and J by 4 bases, with 7 bases between them. The CDR3 DNA reads as TGTGCCAGCGGAGGTGCAGATACGCAGTATTTT. Amino acid sequence: CASGGADTQYF. The full variable domain, rest sourced from reference TRBV7-2 and TRBJ2-3, is GAGVSQSPSNKVTEKGKDVELRCDPISGHTALYWYRQSLGQGLEFLIYFQGNSAPDKSGLPSDRFSAERTGGSVSTLTIQRTQQEDSAVYLCASGGADTQYFGPGTRLTVL.

The chain carries TRBV12-3 or TRBV12-4 and TRBJ2-7, with TRBD1 identical over 9 bases. The J segment lost 1 base and the V segment lost 6 bases, leaving 10 bases of the junction unmatched. The CDR3 is 16 amino acids. The CDR3 DNA is TGTGCCAGCAGAAGCACTTTAGGGACAGGGTCCTACGAGCAGTACTTC. As protein: CASRSTLGTGSYEQYF.

The chain has TRBV19 and TRBJ1-5; D not resolved. From germline, CDR1 is LNHDA and CDR2 SQIVND (reference sequence). The CDR3 has 16 amino acids. The ends were cut back, 5 bases at V and 3 bases at J, with 17 bases in the middle. The CDR3 region is CASSLGDKRINQPQHF. The CDR3 nucleotides are TGTGCCAGTAGTCTAGGCGACAAGCGGATCAATCAGCCCCAGCATTTT. Full variable domain (remainder filled in from reference TRBV19 and TRBJ1-5): DGGITQSPKYLFRKEGQNVTLSCEQNLNHDAMYWYRQDPGQGLRLIYYSQIVNDFQKGDIAEGYSVSREKKESFPLTVTSAQKNPTAFYLCASSLGDKRINQPQHFGDGTRLSIL.

This clonotype was recorded many times. The chain employs TRBV20-1 and TRBJ1-2, with D tentatively TRBD1 (5 bases). This CDR3 is 12 amino acids long. The V end was cut by 5 bases, the J end by 4 bases, with 11 bases between. Germline CDR1 reads DFQATT; CDR2 reads SNEGSKA (reference sequence). The CDR3 nucleotides read TGCAGTGCTCCAAGGGGCTCCTATGGCTACACCTTC. This gives the protein CSAPRGSYGYTF.

This clonotype was detected many times. The V call is TRBV19, the J call TRBJ1-1; D is ambiguous. CDR1 is LNHDA, CDR2 SQIVND, per germline (reference sequence). This CDR3 region has 16 residues. The ends were cut back, 1 base at V and 0 bases at J, with 12 bases in the middle. The CDR3 DNA sequence: TGTGCCAGTAGTATAGGTCGGCGCCGCATGAACACTGAAGCTTTCTTT. Its protein is CASSIGRRRMNTEAFF.

This clonotype occurred many times. The CDR3 reads CASTSGVQPQHF. The CDR3 DNA follows: TGTGCCAGCACCTCCGGGGTTCAGCCCCAGCATTTT. The genes are TRBV28 and TRBJ1-5; D ambiguous. Germline lookup yields CDR1 MDHEN and CDR2 SYDVKM. This CDR3 region has 12 residues. Trimming removed 7 bases at V and 6 bases at J, with 10 bases between.

Only a few counts were recorded for this clonotype. The V and J genes are TRBV2 and TRBJ2-1; 11 nucleotides agree with TRBD2. Looked up from germline, CDR1 is SNHLY and CDR2 is FYNNEI. Trimming at V came to 6 bases and at J to 5 bases, leaving 6 bases not matched to a gene. The CDR3 runs to 15 residues. The CDR3 sequence is CASRRGTSGNNEQFF. The CDR3 DNA is TGTGCCAGCAGGAGGGGGACTAGCGGAAACAATGAGCAGTTCTTC.

Comments on this clonotype: The germline gene is not matched at one end of the junction; a read error may be the cause. This rearrangement joins TRBV9 to TRBJ2-5, with TRBD2 matching 8 bases. Germline-derived CDR1 and CDR2 are SGDLS and YYNGEE. The CDR3 extends over 15 amino acids. CDR3 amino acids: CASSVVAGPQETQHF. CDR3 DNA: TGTGCCAGCAGCGTAGTAGCGGGACCGCAAGAGACCCAGCACTTC. The variable domain in full, completed from reference TRBV9 and TRBJ2-5, reads DSGVTQTPKHLITATGQRVTLRCSPRSGDLSVYWYQQSLDQGLQFLIQYYNGEERAKGNILERFSAQQFPDLHSELNLSSLELGDSALYFCASSVVAGPQETQHFGPGTRLLVL.

The rearrangement uses TRBV19 and TRBJ2-7; D gene ambiguous. Deletions cut 5 bases from V and 6 bases from J, with 17 bases between. CDR3 length equals 14 residues. The germline V gene has CDR1 LNHDA and CDR2 SQIVND (reference sequence). CDR3 residues: CASSVNSYSPEQYF. CDR3 nucleotide sequence: TGTGCCAGTAGTGTCAATAGTTATTCGCCCGAGCAGTACTTC.

In its sample, this clonotype was seen many times. As DNA, the CDR3 is TGTGCCAGCAGCTTGACACCAAATCAGCCCCAGCATTTT. Amino acid sequence: CASSLTPNQPQHF. The rearrangement joins TRBV7-9 to TRBJ1-5; no definite D call. Per germline, CDR1 SEHNR and CDR2 FQNEAQ (reference sequence). V was shortened by 3 bases and J by 4 bases, with 7 bases between the two germline ends. CDR3 length equals 13 residues.

This clonotype showed up many times. The chain couples TRBV15 to TRBJ2-5; D uncertain. V shed 0 bases and J shed 1 base, with 6 bases lying between them. Germline loops: CDR1 LNHNV, CDR2 YYDKDF (reference sequence). The CDR3 consists of 14 residues. CDR3 DNA sequence: TGTGCCACCAGCAGAGATAGGCGCCAAGAGACCCAGTACTTC. Translated, it gives CATSRDRRQETQYF.